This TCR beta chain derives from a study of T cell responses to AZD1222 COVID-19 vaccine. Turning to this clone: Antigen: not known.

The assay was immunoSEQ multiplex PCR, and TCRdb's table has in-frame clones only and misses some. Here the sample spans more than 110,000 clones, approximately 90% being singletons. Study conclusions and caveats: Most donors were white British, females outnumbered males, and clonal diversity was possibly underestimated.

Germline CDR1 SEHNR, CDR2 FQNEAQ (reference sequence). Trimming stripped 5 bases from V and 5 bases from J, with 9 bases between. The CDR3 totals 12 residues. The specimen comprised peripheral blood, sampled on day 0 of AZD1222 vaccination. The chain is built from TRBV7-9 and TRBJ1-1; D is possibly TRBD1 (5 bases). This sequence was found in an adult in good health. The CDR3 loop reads CASSGGVTEAFF. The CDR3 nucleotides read TGTGCCAGCAGCGGGGGGGTGACTGAAGCTTTCTTT.